The present TCR beta chain was sequenced within a study of neoadjuvant nivolumab and ipilimumab in lung cancer. Study at large: Patients got nivolumab 3 mg/kg on days 1, 15 and 29; combination added ipilimumab 1 mg/kg day 1. Study-wide results and caveats: Higher pretherapy blood TCR richness went with higher resected-tumor richness. Compared with tumor-adjacent uninvolved lung, resected tumors showed greater richness and clonality.

Generated by immunoSEQ multiplex PCR, the TCRdb table keeps only in-frame clones and is missing some. The sample lists tens of thousands of clones, more than 90% seen once, with 2% to 2.5% in the top ten. Notes on this clone: The antigen remains undetermined.

Germline V lookup: CDR1 MDHEN, CDR2 SYDVKM. There are 15 residues in the CDR3. V dropped 4 bases and J dropped 7 bases, with 19 bases sitting between them. The chain combines TRBV28 with TRBJ1-2; possibly TRBD1 for D (5 bases). The input for sequencing was peripheral blood, taken after neoadjuvant nivolumab, alone or with ipilimumab, at or shortly before surgery. The TCR comes from an adult with non-small cell lung cancer. The CDR3 DNA follows: TGTGCCAGCAGTTCACAAGCGGGGGGGACGGGTGGCTACACCTTC. Translated: CASSSQAGGTGGYTF.